A single sample gave rise to the 15 T cell receptor beta chains below, sequenced in a study of T cell repertoires in cytomegalovirus infection. These receptors have no known antigen. Using its own MiXCR run on the reads, TCRdb lists one record per CDR3 protein. This table has about 700,000 distinct CDR3 sequences, 33% appearing once. The specimen was cultured PBMCs, collected from culture after CMV antigen stimulation. The origin of the receptors is a human donor in good health (CMV status not recorded). Some clones in this sample may be carry-over from other donors' samples.

The chain combines TRBV28 with TRBJ1-4; TRBD1 is a possible D gene (6 bases). V was cut by 7 bases and J by 6 bases, with 12 bases left in between. Per the germline V gene, CDR1 is MDHEN and CDR2 is SYDVKM. There are 13 residues in the CDR3. DNA for the CDR3: TGTGCCAGCACGGGGGCCGCGGATGAAAAACTGTTTTTT. This translates into CASTGAADEKLFF.

This clonotype was found a few times. The CDR3 sequence is CASSDGLAGLSYNEQFF. CDR3 nucleotides: TGTGCCAGCAGCGACGGACTAGCGGGCTTATCGTACAATGAGCAGTTCTTC. This sequence joins TRBV5-5 and TRBJ2-1; TRBD2 matches 11 bases. The CDR3 is 17 residues long. Germline CDR1 SGHKS, CDR2 YYEKEE (reference sequence). V was pared by 4 bases and J by 4 bases, with 10 bases of the junction left unmatched.

This clonotype was picked up a small number of times. The genes are TRBV4-2 and TRBJ2-1, with 14 bases matching TRBD2. CDR1 LGHNA and CDR2 YNFKEQ come from the germline V gene. J gave up 0 bases and V 4 bases, and 5 bases lay outside the gene matches. The CDR3 contains 18 residues. In nucleotides, the CDR3 is TGTGCCAGCAGCCGGGGACTAGCGGGGGCGTTCTCCTACAATGAGCAGTTCTTC. This encodes CASSRGLAGAFSYNEQFF.

The CDR3 protein is CSARTGTGSYEQYF. For the CDR3, the DNA is TGCAGTGCTAGAACCGGGACGGGGTCCTACGAGCAGTACTTC. The chain recombines TRBV20-1 with TRBJ2-7; TRBD1 or TRBD2 may be the D gene (5 bases each). This CDR3 is built from 14 residues. CDR1 and CDR2 from the germline V gene are DFQATT and SNEGSKA (reference sequence). Trimming removed 2 bases at V and 1 base at J, with 12 bases between.

The V call is TRBV5-6, the J call TRBJ1-2; D may be TRBD1 (6 bases). This CDR3 has 15 amino acids. Germline CDR1 and CDR2: SGHDT and YYEEEE. V was pared by 0 bases and J by 2 bases, with 11 bases between. In DNA, the CDR3 is TGTGCCAGCAGCTTGGTTGACAGGATGAACTATGGCTACACCTTC. As protein: CASSLVDRMNYGYTF.

This clonotype was counted only a few times. The chain is built from TRBV6-6 and TRBJ1-2, with D uncertain. V was trimmed by 2 bases and J by 4 bases, leaving 20 bases between them. CDR1 is MNHNY, CDR2 SVGAGI, per germline (reference sequence). This CDR3 region has 17 residues. The CDR3 is CASSYAPLDFGGYGYTF. In DNA, the CDR3 is TGTGCCAGCAGTTACGCTCCCCTAGACTTCGGAGGCTATGGCTACACCTTC.

The genes are TRBV10-3 and TRBJ2-7; D possibly corresponds to TRBD2 (5 bases). CDR1 is ENHRY and CDR2 is SYGVKD in the germline V gene. The CDR3 is 14 residues long. The V end was cut by 6 bases, the J end by 5 bases, with 17 bases between. In DNA, the CDR3 is TGTGCCATCAGGAGGGCCGGGGTGAGAGACGAGCAGTACTTC. The encoded protein is CAIRRAGVRDEQYF.

This chain links TRBV5-4 with TRBJ2-1; 7 bases match TRBD1. There are 14 residues in the CDR3. Trimming at V came to 0 bases and at J to 7 bases, leaving 4 bases not matched to a gene. Germline-derived CDR1 and CDR2 are SGHNT and YYREEE (reference sequence). CDR3 bases: TGTGCCAGCAGCTTGGGGGACAGTCAAAATGAGCAGTTCTTC. Translated: CASSLGDSQNEQFF. The complete variable domain, with remaining parts taken from reference TRBV5-4 and TRBJ2-1, reads ETGVTQSPTHLIKTRGQQVTLRCSSQSGHNTVSWYQQALGQGPQFIFQYYREEENGRGNFPPRFSGLQFPNYSSELNVNALELDDSALYLCASSLGDSQNEQFFGPGTRLTVL.

In its sample, this clonotype was seen a few times. The rearrangement joins TRBV28 to TRBJ1-5; D remains ambiguous. The CDR3 loop spans 15 amino acids. Trimming cost V 6 bases and J 1 base, with 13 bases left between them. CDR1 MDHEN and CDR2 SYDVKM come from the germline V gene. In nucleotides, the CDR3 is TGTGCCAGCAGATCTCGGCACAAGAGCAATCAGCCCCAGCATTTT. Encoded protein: CASRSRHKSNQPQHF.

This chain uses TRBV5-4 with TRBJ2-1; no definite D call. Trimming took 1 base from V and 8 from J, leaving 10 bases between them. This CDR3 region has 13 residues. Germline CDR1 is SGHNT and CDR2 is YYREEE (reference sequence). The CDR3 spells CASSLRLSYEQFF. The CDR3 region has the DNA TGTGCCAGCAGCTTGCGCTTAAGTTATGAGCAGTTCTTC.

In this sample, this clonotype turned up many times. The CDR3 nucleotides read TGTGCCAGCGGGGGGGGGGAGACCCAGTACTTC. It specifies CASGGGETQYF. The V call is TRBV6-1, the J call TRBJ2-5; 7 nucleotides line up with TRBD2. V lost 8 bases, J lost 5 bases, and 2 bases stayed unmatched. The germline V gene encodes CDR1 MNHNS and CDR2 SASEGT. The CDR3 is made up of 11 amino acids.

This clonotype has more than one count but fewer than ten. The CDR3 DNA is TGTGCCAGCAGCTCCCGGGAGGACAATGAGCAGTTCTTC. Translating it yields CASSSREDNEQFF. The V call is TRBV7-9, the J call TRBJ2-1, with 7 bases matching TRBD2. Per the germline V gene, CDR1 is SEHNR and CDR2 is FQNEAQ (reference sequence). J gave up 5 bases and V 4 bases, and 2 bases lay outside the gene matches. CDR3 length: 13 amino acids. Supplemented by reference TRBV7-9 and TRBJ2-1, the full variable domain reads DTGVSQNPRHKITKRGQNVTFRCDPISEHNRLYWYRQTLGQGPEFLTYFQNEAQLEKSRLLSDRFSAERPKGSFSTLEIQRTEQGDSAMYLCASSSREDNEQFFGPGTRLTVL.

The chain recombines TRBV7-9 with TRBJ2-1, with D tentatively TRBD2 (6 bases). This CDR3 comprises 19 residues. Per the germline V gene, CDR1 is SEHNR and CDR2 is FQNEAQ (reference sequence). V lost 2 bases to trimming and J lost 0 bases, with 20 bases between them. The CDR3 sequence: CASSLFLVWRGNSYNEQFF. The CDR3 coding sequence is TGTGCCAGCAGCTTATTTTTGGTGTGGCGGGGTAACTCCTACAATGAGCAGTTCTTC.

The chain is built from TRBV2 and TRBJ1-5, with a tentative D call TRBD1 (6 bases). Trimming removed 2 bases from V and 0 bases from J, with 14 bases in between. The germline gives CDR1 SNHLY, CDR2 FYNNEI. The CDR3 has 17 residues. CDR3 sequence (DNA): TGTGCCAGCAGTGAACTGACAGGTACCTTTAGCAATCAGCCCCAGCATTTT. It codes for CASSELTGTFSNQPQHF. Full variable domain (outside the CDR3, taken from reference TRBV2 and TRBJ1-5): EPEVTQTPSHQVTQMGQEVILRCVPISNHLYFYWYRQILGQKVEFLVSFYNNEISEKSEIFDDQFSVERPDGSNFTLKIRSTKLEDSAMYFCASSELTGTFSNQPQHFGDGTRLSIL.

This clonotype was detected ten times or more. The CDR3: CASSLGTGPDTQYF. As DNA, the CDR3 is TGTGCCAGCAGCTTAGGGACAGGGCCAGATACGCAGTATTTT. The rearrangement links TRBV7-2 to TRBJ2-3; 8 bases match TRBD1. The CDR3 is 14 residues long. Germline lookup yields CDR1 SGHTA and CDR2 FQGNSA. The trim removed 1 base at V and 4 bases at J, leaving 1 base unmatched.